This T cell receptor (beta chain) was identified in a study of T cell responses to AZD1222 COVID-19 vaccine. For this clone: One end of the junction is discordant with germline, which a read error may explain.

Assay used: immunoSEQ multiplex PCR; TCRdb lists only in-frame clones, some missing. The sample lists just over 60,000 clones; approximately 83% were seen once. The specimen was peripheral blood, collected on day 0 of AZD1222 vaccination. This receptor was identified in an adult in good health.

The CDR3 nucleotides read TGTGCTAGCAGCTTAGGTAGCGGGGGGGCCGTCAATGAGCAGTTCTTC. Translation: CASSLGSGGAVNEQFF. The chain links TRBV7-7 to TRBJ2-1, with TRBD2 identical over 11 bases. The CDR3 totals 16 residues. CDR1 is SSHAT, CDR2 FNYEAQ, per germline (reference sequence). Supplemented by reference TRBV7-7 and TRBJ2-1, the full variable domain reads GAGVSQSPRYKVTKRGQDVTLRCDPISSHATLYWYQQALGQGPEFLTYFNYEAQPDKSGLPSDRFSAERPEGSISTLTIQRTEQRDSAMYRCASSLGSGGAVNEQFFGPGTRLTVL.